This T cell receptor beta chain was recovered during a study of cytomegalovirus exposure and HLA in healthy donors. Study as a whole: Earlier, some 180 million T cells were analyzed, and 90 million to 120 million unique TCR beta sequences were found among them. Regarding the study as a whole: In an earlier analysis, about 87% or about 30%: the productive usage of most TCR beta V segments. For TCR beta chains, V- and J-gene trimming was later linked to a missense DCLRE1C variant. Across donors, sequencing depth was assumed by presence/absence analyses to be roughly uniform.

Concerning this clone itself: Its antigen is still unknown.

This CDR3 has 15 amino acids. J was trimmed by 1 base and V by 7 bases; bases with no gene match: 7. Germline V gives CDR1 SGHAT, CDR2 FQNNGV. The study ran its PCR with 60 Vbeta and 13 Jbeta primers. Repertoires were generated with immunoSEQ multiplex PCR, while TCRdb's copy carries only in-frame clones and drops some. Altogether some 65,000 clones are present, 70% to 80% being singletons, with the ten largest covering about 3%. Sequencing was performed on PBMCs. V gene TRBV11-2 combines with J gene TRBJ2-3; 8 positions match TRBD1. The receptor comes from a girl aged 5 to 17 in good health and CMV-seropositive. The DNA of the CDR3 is TGTGCCAGCACCCCCCCGGGACAGGGCACAGATACGCAGTATTTT. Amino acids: CASTPPGQGTDTQYF.